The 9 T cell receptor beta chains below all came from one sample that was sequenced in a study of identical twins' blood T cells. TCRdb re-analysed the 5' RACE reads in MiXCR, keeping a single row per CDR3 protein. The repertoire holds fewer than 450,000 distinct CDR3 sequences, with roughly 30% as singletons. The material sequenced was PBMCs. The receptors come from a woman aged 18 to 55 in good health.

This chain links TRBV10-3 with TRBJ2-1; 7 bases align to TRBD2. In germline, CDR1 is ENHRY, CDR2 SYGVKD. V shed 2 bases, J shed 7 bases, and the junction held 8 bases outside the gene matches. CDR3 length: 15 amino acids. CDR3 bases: TGTGCCATCAGTGAGGTGGCTAGCGGCGTGAATGAGCAGTTCTTC. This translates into CAISEVASGVNEQFF.

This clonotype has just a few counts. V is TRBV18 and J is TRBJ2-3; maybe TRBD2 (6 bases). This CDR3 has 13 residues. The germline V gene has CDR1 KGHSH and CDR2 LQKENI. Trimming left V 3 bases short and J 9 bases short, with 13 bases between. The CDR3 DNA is TGTGCCAGCTCACCCGCGGGGAGCGGCACGCAGTATTTT. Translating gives CASSPAGSGTQYF.

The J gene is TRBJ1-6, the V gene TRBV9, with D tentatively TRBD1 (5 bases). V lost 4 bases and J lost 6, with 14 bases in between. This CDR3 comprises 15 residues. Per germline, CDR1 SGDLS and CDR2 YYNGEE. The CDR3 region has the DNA TGTGCCAGCAGCCCCATCGGGGGGTTTAATTCACCCCTCCACTTT. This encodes CASSPIGGFNSPLHF.

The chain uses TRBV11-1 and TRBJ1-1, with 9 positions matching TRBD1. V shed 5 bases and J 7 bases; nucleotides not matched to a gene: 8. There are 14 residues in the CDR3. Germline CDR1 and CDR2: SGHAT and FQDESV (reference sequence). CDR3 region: CASSLDRGTGEAFF. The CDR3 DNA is TGTGCCAGCAGCCTCGACAGGGGGACTGGTGAAGCTTTCTTT. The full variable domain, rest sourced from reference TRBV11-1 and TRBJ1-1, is EAEVAQSPRYKITEKSQAVAFWCDPISGHATLYWYRQILGQGPELLVQFQDESVVDDSQLPKDRFSAERLKGVDSTLKIQPAELGDSAMYLCASSLDRGTGEAFFGQGTRLTVV.

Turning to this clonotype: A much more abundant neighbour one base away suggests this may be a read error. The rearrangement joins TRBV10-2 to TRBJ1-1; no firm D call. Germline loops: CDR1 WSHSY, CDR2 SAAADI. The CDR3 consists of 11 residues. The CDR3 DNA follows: TGCGCCAGCGGTGAGTGGGAAGAAGCTTTCTTT. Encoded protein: CASGEWEEAFF.

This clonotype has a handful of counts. CDR3 nucleotides: TGTGCCAGCAGCTTAGCGCTAGGGTTGGAGTTGTACACTGAAGCTTTCTTT. This gives the protein CASSLALGLELYTEAFF. The genes are TRBV7-2 and TRBJ1-1; D gene unclear. The CDR3 contains 17 residues. Per germline, CDR1 SGHTA and CDR2 FQGNSA. The V gene lost 0 bases and the J gene lost 3 bases, with 17 bases spanning the gap. Using reference TRBV7-2 and TRBJ1-1 for the parts outside the CDR3, the full variable domain is GAGVSQSPSNKVTEKGKDVELRCDPISGHTALYWYRQSLGQGLEFLIYFQGNSAPDKSGLPSDRFSAERTGGSVSTLTIQRTQQEDSAVYLCASSLALGLELYTEAFFGQGTRLTVV.

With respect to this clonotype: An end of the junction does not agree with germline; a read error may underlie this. The CDR3 DNA reads TGCAGTGCTTTCTGGATGAACACTGAAGCTTCCTTT. Protein product: CSAFWMNTEASF. The chain links TRBV20-1 to TRBJ1-1; D is unresolved. Germline assignment: CDR1 DFQATT and CDR2 SNEGSKA (reference sequence). CDR3 length: 12 residues.

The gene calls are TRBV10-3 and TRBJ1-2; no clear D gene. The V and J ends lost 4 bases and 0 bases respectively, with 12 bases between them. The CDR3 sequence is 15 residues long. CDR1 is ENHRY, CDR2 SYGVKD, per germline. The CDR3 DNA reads TGTGCCATCAGTGTTCATGGAGGAACTAACTATGGCTACACCTTC. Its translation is CAISVHGGTNYGYTF.

The CDR3 coding sequence is TGCAGCGGAGGACAGACTGCAACTAATGAAAAACTGTTTTTT. Protein sequence: CSGGQTATNEKLFF. This chain uses TRBV29-1 with TRBJ1-4, with D maybe TRBD1 (6 bases). The germline CDR1 and CDR2 sequences are SQVTM and ANQGSEA. The V end was cut by 7 bases, the J end by 0 bases, with 12 bases between. The CDR3 totals 14 residues.